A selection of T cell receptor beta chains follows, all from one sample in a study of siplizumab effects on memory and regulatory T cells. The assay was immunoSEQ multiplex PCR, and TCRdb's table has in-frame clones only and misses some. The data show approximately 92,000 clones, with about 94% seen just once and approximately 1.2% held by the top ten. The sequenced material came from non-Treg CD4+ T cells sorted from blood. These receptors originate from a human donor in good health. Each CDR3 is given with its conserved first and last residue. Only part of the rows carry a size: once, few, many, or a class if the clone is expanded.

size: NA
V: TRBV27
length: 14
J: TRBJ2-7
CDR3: CASSRDRVGHEQYF

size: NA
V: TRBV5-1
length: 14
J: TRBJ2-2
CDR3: CASSLLSTTGELFF

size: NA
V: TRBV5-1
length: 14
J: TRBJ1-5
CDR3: CASSFDPAHQPQHF

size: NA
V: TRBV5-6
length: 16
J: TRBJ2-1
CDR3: CASSSIGGRLDYEQFF

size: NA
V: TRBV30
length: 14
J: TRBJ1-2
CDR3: CAWRKPGQQDGYTF

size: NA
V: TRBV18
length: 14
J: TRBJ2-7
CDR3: CASSPKESGSLRNF

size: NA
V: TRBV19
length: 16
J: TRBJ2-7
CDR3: CASSPSGQGGSYEQYF

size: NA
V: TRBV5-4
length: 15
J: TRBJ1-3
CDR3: CASSLELGSGNTIYF

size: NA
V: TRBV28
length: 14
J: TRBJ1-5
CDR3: CASSFLGVNQPQHF

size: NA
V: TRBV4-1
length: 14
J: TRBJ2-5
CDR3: CASSQDVDTKTQYF

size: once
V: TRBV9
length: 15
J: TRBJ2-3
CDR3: CASSVTPQIVGAQYF

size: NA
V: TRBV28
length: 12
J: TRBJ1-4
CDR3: CASMGYPEKLFF

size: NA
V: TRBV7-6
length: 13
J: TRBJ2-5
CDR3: CASSLGLAETQYF

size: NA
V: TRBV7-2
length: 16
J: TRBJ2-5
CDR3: CASSRGMGQGVETQYF

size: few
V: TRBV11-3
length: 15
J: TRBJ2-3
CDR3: CASSPRQGATDTQYF

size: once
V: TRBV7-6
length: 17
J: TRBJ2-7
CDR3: CASSRQQGFSSSYEQYF

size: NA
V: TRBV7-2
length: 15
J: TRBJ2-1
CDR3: CASTQKKLALNEQFF

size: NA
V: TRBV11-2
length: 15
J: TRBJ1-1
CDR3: CASSPRTGRDTEAFF

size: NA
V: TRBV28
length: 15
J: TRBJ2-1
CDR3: CASRKTGGVMNEQFF

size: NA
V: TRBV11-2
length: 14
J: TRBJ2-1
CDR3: CASSLVAQGHEQFF

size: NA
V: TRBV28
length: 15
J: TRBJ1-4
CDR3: CASSLGGDGYEKLFF

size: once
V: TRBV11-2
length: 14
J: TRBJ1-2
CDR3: CASSSKTGNYGYTF

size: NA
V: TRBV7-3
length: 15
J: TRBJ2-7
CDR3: CASSTTSSASYEQYF

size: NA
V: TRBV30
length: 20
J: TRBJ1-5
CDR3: CAWSAGQGNWDRASNQPQHF

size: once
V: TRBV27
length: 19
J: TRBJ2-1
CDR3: CASSSPGQGFWGKYNEQFF

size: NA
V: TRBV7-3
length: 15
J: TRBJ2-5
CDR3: CASSYLAGGWETQYF